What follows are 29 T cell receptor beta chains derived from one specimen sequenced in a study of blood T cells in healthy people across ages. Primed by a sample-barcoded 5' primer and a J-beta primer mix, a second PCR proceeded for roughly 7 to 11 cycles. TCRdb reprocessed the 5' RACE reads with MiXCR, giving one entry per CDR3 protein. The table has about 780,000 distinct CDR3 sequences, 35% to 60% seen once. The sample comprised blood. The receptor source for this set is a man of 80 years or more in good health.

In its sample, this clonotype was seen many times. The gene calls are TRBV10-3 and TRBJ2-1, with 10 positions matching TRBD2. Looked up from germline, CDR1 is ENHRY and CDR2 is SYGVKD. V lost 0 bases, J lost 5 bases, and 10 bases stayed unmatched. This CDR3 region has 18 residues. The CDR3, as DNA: TGTGCCATCAGTGAGTCGGGGATGACTAGCGGGTCCAACAATGAGCAGTTCTTC. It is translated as CAISESGMTSGSNNEQFF.

CDR3 DNA sequence: TGTGCCAGCAGTCCCAGGGGGCAGATCAATGAGCAGTTCTTC. It is translated as CASSPRGQINEQFF. The V call is TRBV12-3 or TRBV12-4, the J call TRBJ2-1; 8 bases line up with TRBD1. CDR3 length equals 14 residues. Trimming took 5 bases from V and 6 from J; bases not matched to a gene: 6.

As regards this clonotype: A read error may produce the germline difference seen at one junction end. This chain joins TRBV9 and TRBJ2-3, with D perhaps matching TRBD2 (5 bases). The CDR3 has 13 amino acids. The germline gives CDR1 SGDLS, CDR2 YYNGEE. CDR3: CVSSGGRGDTQYF. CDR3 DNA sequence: TGTGTCAGCAGCGGCGGCCGGGGAGATACGCAGTATTTT.

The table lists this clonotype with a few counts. The CDR3 here is CASSLDRAYQETQYF. The CDR3 nucleotides are TGTGCCAGCAGTTTAGACAGAGCGTACCAAGAGACCCAGTACTTC. The rearrangement uses TRBV28 and TRBJ2-5, with D possibly matching TRBD1 (5 bases). V lost 2 bases to trimming and J lost 0 bases, with 10 bases between them. Germline loops: CDR1 MDHEN, CDR2 SYDVKM. The CDR3 has 15 amino acids.

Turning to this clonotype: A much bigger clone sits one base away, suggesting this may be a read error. The CDR3 spells CSARVGRAGYNEQFF. The CDR3 coding sequence is TGCAGTGCTAGAGTAGGGCGAGCGGGATACAATGAGCAGTTCTTC. This sequence joins TRBV20-1 and TRBJ2-1, with TRBD2 identical over 7 bases. The CDR3 has 15 residues. V lost 1 base and J lost 4; bases outside the gene matches: 7. CDR1 and CDR2 from the germline V gene are DFQATT and SNEGSKA (reference sequence).

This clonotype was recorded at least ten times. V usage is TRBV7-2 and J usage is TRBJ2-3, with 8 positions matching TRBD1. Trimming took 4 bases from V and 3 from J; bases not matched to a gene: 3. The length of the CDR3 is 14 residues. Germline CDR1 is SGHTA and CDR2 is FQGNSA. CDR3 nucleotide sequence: TGTGCCAGCAGCTCCCGGACAGGGACAGATACGCAGTATTTT. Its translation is CASSSRTGTDTQYF.

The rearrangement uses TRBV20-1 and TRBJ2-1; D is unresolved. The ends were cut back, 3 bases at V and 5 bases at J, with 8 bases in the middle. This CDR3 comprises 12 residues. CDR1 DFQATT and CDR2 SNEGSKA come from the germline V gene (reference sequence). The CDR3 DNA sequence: TGCAGTGCTAGTAGAAGCGACAATGAGCAGTTCTTC. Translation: CSASRSDNEQFF.

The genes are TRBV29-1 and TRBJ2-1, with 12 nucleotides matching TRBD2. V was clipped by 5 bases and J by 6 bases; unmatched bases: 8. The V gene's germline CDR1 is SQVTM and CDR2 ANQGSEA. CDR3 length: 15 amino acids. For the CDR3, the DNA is TGCAGCGTTCGGAAGACTAGCGGGGGAGTCAATGAGCAGTTCTTC. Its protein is CSVRKTSGGVNEQFF.

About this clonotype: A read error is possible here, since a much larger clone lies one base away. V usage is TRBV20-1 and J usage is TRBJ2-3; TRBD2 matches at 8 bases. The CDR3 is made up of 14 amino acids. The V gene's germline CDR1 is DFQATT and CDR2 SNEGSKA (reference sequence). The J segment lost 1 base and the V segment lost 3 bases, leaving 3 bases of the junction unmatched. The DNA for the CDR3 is TGCAGTGCTAGGAAAGCGGGGGGCACAGATACGCAGTATTTT. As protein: CSARKAGGTDTQYF.

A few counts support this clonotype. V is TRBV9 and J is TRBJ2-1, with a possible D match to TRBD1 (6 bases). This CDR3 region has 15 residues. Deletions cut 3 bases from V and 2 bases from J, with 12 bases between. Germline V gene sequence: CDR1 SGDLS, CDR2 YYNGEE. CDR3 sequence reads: CASSDTGHTYNEQFF. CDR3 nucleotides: TGTGCCAGCAGCGACACGGGACATACCTACAATGAGCAGTTCTTC.

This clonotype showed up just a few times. This CDR3 reads CAISERGSGANEKLFF. Written as DNA, the CDR3 is TGTGCCATCAGTGAACGGGGGAGTGGGGCTAATGAAAAACTGTTTTTT. The chain recombines TRBV10-3 with TRBJ1-4; possible D gene TRBD1, 5 bases. Germline loops: CDR1 ENHRY, CDR2 SYGVKD. This CDR3 comprises 16 residues. With 3 bases removed from V and 3 bases from J, the gap between germline ends came to 14 bases.

CDR3: CASSIRDRGPEAFF. In DNA form, the CDR3 reads TGTGCCAGTAGTATTCGGGACAGGGGCCCTGAAGCTTTCTTT. The chain recombines TRBV19 with TRBJ1-1; 10 bases match TRBD1. V dropped 3 bases and J dropped 6; count of bases not matched to a gene: 4. Germline V gives CDR1 LNHDA, CDR2 SQIVND (reference sequence). The CDR3 covers 14 residues.

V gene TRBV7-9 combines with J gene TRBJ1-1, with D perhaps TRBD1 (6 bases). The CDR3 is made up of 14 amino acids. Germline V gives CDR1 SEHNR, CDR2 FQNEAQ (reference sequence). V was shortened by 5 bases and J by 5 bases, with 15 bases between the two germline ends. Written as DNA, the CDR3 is TGTGCCAGCAGCGCACGGGGGCAGAGGACTGAAGCTTTCTTT. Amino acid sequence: CASSARGQRTEAFF.

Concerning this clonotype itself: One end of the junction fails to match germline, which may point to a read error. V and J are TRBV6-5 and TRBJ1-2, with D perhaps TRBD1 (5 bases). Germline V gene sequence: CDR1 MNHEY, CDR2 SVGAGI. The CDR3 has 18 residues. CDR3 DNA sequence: TGTGCCAGCAGTTACTCGACCATGGACGGGGACCTCTCCTATGGCTGCACCTTC. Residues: CASSYSTMDGDLSYGCTF.

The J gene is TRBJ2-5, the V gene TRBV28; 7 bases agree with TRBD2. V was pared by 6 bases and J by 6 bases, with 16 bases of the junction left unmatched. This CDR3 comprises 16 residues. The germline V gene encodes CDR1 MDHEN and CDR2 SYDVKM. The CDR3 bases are TGTGCCAGCAGAGCCACCGGGGCGGGAGATGCGCAGACCCAGTACTTC. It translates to CASRATGAGDAQTQYF.

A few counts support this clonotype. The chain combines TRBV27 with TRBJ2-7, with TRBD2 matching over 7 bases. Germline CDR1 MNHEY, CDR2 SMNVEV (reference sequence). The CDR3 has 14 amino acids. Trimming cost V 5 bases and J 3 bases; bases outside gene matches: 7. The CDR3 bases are TGTGCCAGCAGTATAACTCCGGGGGGCTACGAGCAGTACTTC. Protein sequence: CASSITPGGYEQYF.

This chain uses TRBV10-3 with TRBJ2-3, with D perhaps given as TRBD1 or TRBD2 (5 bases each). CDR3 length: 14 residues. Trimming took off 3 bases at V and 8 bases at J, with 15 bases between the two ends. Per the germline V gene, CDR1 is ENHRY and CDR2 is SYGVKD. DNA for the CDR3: TGTGCCATCAGTGACGGTACCTCCGGGACTACGCAGTATTTT. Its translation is CAISDGTSGTTQYF.

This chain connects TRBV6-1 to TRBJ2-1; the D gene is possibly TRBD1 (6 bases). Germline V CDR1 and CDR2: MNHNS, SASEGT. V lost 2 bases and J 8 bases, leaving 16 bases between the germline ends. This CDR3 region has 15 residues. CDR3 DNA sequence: TGTGCCAGCAGTGAACAGGGGACCATAGGGCATGAGCAGTTCTTC. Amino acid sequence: CASSEQGTIGHEQFF.

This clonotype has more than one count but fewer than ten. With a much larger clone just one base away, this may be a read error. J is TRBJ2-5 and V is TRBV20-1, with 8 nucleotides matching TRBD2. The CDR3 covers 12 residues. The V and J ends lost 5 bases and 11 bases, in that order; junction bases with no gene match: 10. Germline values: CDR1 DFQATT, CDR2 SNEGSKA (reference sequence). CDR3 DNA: TGCAGTGCTCAGCGGGAGATCGATGAGCAGTACTTC. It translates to CSAQREIDEQYF.

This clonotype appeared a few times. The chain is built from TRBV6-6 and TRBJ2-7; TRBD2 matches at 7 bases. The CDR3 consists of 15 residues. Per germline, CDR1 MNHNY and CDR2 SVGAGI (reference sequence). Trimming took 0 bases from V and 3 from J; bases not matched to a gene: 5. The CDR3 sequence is CASSYSAGVSYEQYF. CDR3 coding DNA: TGTGCCAGCAGTTACTCGGCGGGGGTTAGCTACGAGCAGTACTTC.

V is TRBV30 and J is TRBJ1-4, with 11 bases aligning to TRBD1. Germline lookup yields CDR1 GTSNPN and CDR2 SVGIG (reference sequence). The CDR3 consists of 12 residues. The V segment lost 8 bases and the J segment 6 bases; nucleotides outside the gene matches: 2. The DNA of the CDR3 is TGTGCCGGACAGGGGGCAGATGAAAAACTGTTTTTT. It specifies CAGQGADEKLFF. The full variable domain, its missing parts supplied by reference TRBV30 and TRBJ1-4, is SQTIHQWPATLVQPVGSPLSLECTVEGTSNPNLYWYRQAAGRGLQLLFYSVGIGQISSEVPQNLSASRPQDRQFILSSKKLLLSDSGFYLCAGQGADEKLFFGSGTQLSVL.

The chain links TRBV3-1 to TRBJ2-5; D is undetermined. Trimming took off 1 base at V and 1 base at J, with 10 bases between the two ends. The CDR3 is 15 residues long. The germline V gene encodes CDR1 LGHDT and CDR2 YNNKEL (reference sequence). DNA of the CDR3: TGTGCCAGCAGCCAAGTGCACCGGAGCCAAGAGACCCAGTACTTC. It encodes CASSQVHRSQETQYF.

The CDR3 nucleotides read TGTGCCAGCAGCCAATACAGGGATTCACCCCTCCACTTT. Amino acid sequence: CASSQYRDSPLHF. The chain carries TRBV7-2 and TRBJ1-6, with D possibly matching TRBD1 (6 bases). CDR1 SGHTA and CDR2 FQGNSA come from the germline V gene. V was clipped by 5 bases and J by 8 bases, with 10 bases between them. The CDR3 totals 13 residues.

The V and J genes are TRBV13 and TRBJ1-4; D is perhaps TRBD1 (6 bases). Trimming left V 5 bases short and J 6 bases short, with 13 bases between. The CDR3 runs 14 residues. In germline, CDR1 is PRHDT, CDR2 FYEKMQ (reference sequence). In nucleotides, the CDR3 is TGTGCCAGCAGCCCGAGGGGGACCTATGAAAAACTGTTTTTT. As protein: CASSPRGTYEKLFF.

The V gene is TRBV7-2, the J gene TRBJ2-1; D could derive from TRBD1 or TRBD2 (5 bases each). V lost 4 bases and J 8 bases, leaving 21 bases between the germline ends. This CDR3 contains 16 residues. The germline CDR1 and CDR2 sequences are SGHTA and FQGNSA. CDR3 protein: CASSSRQGPGLDEQFF. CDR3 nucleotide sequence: TGTGCCAGCAGCTCCCGGCAGGGACCCGGTTTGGATGAGCAGTTCTTC.

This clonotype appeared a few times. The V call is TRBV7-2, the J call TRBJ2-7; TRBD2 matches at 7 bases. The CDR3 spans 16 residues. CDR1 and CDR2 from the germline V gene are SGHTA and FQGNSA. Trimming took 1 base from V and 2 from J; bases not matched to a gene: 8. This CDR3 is CASSLGVREKPYEQYF. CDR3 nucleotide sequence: TGTGCCAGCAGCTTAGGCGTGCGGGAGAAACCCTACGAGCAGTACTTC.

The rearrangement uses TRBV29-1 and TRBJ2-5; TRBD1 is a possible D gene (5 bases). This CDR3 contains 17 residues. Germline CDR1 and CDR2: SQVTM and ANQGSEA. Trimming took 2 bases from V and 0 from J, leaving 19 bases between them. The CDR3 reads CSVEPQGNTEYQETQYF. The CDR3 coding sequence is TGCAGCGTTGAACCGCAGGGTAATACGGAGTACCAAGAGACCCAGTACTTC.

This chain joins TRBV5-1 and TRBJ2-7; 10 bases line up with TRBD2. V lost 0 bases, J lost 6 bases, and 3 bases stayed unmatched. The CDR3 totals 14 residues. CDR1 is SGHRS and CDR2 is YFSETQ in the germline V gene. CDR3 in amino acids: CASSLVLAGVEQYF. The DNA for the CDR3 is TGCGCCAGCAGCTTGGTCCTAGCGGGAGTCGAGCAGTACTTC.

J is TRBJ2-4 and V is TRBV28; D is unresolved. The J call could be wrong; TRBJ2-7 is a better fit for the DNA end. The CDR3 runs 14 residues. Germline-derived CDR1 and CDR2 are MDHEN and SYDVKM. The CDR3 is CASSPHTSSYEQYF. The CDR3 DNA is TGTGCCAGCAGTCCCCATACCAGCTCCTACGAGCAGTACTTC.